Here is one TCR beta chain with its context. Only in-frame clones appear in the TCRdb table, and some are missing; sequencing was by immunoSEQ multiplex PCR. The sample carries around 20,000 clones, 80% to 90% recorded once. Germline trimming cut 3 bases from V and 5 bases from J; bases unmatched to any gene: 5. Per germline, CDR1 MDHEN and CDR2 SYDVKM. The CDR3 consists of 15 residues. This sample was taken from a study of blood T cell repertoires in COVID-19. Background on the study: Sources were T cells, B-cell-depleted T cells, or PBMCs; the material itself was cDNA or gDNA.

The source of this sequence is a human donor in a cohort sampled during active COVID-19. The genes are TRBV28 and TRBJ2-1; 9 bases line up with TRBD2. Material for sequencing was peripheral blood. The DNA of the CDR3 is TGTGCCAGCAGTTTCTCTAGCGGGAACAACAATGAGCAGTTCTTC. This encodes CASSFSSGNNNEQFF.